The clone carrying this TCR beta chain was detected a few times. The V gene end was trimmed by 3 bases and the J gene end by 4 bases; junction bases not matched to a gene: 3. Germline assignment: CDR1 KGHSH and CDR2 LQKENI. This CDR3 has 14 residues. This sample was taken from a study of beta chain features in type 1 diabetes. In the study overall: Sorted cells from all samples, numbering about 99,000,000, were examined.

Every isolated RNA sample was fully reverse transcribed, so sequencing captured expressed TCRB transcripts. Sequenced by immunoSEQ multiplex PCR; TCRdb stores in-frame clones only, minus some. The sample records hundreds of thousands of clones, 10% to 15% being singletons. Sorting of CD4+ naive, central memory, regulatory and stem cell-like memory cells was performed via CD45RO/CCR7/CD25/CD127/CD95/CD27. This sequence was found in a man younger than 35 in good health. The sequenced sample was naive CD4+ T cells from blood. This sequence joins TRBV18 and TRBJ2-3, with 8 bases that match TRBD1. In nucleotides, the CDR3 is TGTGCCAGCTCACCCACAGGGGGTCCAGATACGCAGTATTTT. Encoded protein: CASSPTGGPDTQYF.